A selection of T cell receptor beta chains follows, all from one sample in a study of blood T cells in healthy people across ages. TCRdb itself ran the 5' RACE reads through MiXCR, one entry per CDR3 protein. This sample has more than 450,000 distinct CDR3 sequences, with about 28% found just once. These data were also reused for a study on T cells of mothers and their children.

Input material: blood. These receptors came from a boy between 2 and 10 years old in good health. Both conserved end residues are part of each CDR3. D genes are given only for firm matches. Expanded clones are given a class, and other clones once, few, many or no size at all.

d_call: TRBD2; clone_size: .; j_call: TRBJ2-3; v_call: TRBV28; cdr3_aa: CANSLWASGRADTQYF; cdr3_nt: TGTGCCAACAGTTTATGGGCTAGCGGGAGGGCAGATACGCAGTATTTT
d_call: TRBD2; clone_size: .; j_call: TRBJ2-3; v_call: TRBV20-1; cdr3_aa: CSASLAGALSDTQYF; cdr3_nt: TGCAGTGCTTCCCTAGCGGGGGCCCTGTCAGATACGCAGTATTTT
d_call: TRBD2; clone_size: .; j_call: TRBJ2-3; v_call: TRBV5-1; cdr3_aa: CASIAGDPKSTDTQYF; cdr3_nt: TGCGCCAGCATAGCGGGAGACCCCAAAAGCACAGATACGCAGTATTTT
d_call: .; clone_size: once; j_call: TRBJ2-3; v_call: TRBV10-3; cdr3_aa: CAIKSSSSTDTQYF; cdr3_nt: TGTGCCATCAAATCTAGCTCTAGCACAGATACGCAGTATTTT
d_call: .; clone_size: .; j_call: TRBJ2-3; v_call: TRBV5-1; cdr3_aa: CASSLGLVLVSDTQYF; cdr3_nt: TGCGCCAGCAGCTTGGGGCTAGTTTTGGTATCAGATACGCAGTATTTT
d_call: TRBD1; clone_size: .; j_call: TRBJ2-5; v_call: TRBV11-2; cdr3_aa: CASSLYGTGLQETQYF; cdr3_nt: TGTGCCAGCAGCTTGTACGGGACAGGCTTACAAGAGACCCAGTACTTC
d_call: TRBD2; clone_size: few; j_call: TRBJ2-1; v_call: TRBV6-2/TRBV6-3; cdr3_aa: CASRRLSGLYNEQFF; cdr3_nt: TGTGCCAGCAGACGCCTTAGCGGGCTATACAATGAGCAGTTCTTC
d_call: TRBD1; clone_size: .; j_call: TRBJ2-1; v_call: TRBV6-1; cdr3_aa: CASKHGRTGASYNEQFF; cdr3_nt: TGTGCCAGCAAACACGGGAGGACAGGGGCGAGTTACAATGAGCAGTTCTTC
d_call: .; clone_size: few; j_call: TRBJ1-2; v_call: TRBV20-1; cdr3_aa: CSAFEYGYTF; cdr3_nt: TGCAGTGCTTTCGAATATGGCTACACCTTC
d_call: TRBD2; clone_size: .; j_call: TRBJ2-5; v_call: TRBV7-2; cdr3_aa: CASSRWTSGSRETQYF; cdr3_nt: TGTGCCAGCAGCAGATGGACTAGCGGGAGCCGGGAGACCCAGTACTTC
d_call: TRBD1; clone_size: .; j_call: TRBJ1-1; v_call: TRBV27; cdr3_aa: CASSYRDSLEAFF; cdr3_nt: TGTGCCAGCAGTTATCGGGACAGTTTGGAAGCTTTCTTT
d_call: .; clone_size: few; j_call: TRBJ1-2; v_call: TRBV20-1; cdr3_aa: CSAEKTGTYSYGYTF; cdr3_nt: TGCAGTGCTGAAAAGACAGGAACCTATAGCTATGGCTACACCTTC
d_call: .; clone_size: few; j_call: TRBJ1-3; v_call: TRBV7-8; cdr3_aa: CASSPQLNGNTIYF; cdr3_nt: TGTGCCAGCAGCCCCCAGTTAAATGGAAACACCATATATTTT
d_call: .; clone_size: few; j_call: TRBJ2-7; v_call: TRBV10-3; cdr3_aa: CAISGGDGSYEQYF; cdr3_nt: TGTGCCATCAGTGGCGGGGACGGGTCCTACGAGCAGTACTTC
d_call: .; clone_size: few; j_call: TRBJ1-1; v_call: TRBV6-6; cdr3_aa: CASIVFGMNTEAFF; cdr3_nt: TGTGCCAGCATCGTTTTCGGTATGAACACTGAAGCTTTCTTT
d_call: TRBD1; clone_size: .; j_call: TRBJ1-2; v_call: TRBV3-1; cdr3_aa: CASSQETGWGNYGYTF; cdr3_nt: TGTGCCAGCAGCCAAGAGACAGGGTGGGGAAACTATGGCTACACCTTC
d_call: .; clone_size: .; j_call: TRBJ2-2; v_call: TRBV10-3; cdr3_aa: CAISESDSPPGTGELFF; cdr3_nt: TGTGCCATCAGTGAGTCAGACAGCCCCCCGGGCACCGGGGAGCTGTTTTTT
d_call: TRBD2; clone_size: .; j_call: TRBJ2-3; v_call: TRBV6-1; cdr3_aa: CASTRLAGPSVGDTQYF; cdr3_nt: TGTGCCAGCACCAGACTAGCGGGACCCTCGGTTGGAGATACGCAGTATTTT
d_call: .; clone_size: .; j_call: TRBJ2-1; v_call: TRBV9; cdr3_aa: CASSVSTYNEQFF; cdr3_nt: TGTGCCAGCAGCGTATCGACATACAATGAGCAGTTCTTC
d_call: .; clone_size: .; j_call: TRBJ2-7; v_call: TRBV4-1; cdr3_aa: CASSQPGPTYEQYF; cdr3_nt: TGCGCCAGCAGCCAACCGGGACCAACCTACGAGCAGTACTTC
d_call: .; clone_size: once; j_call: TRBJ2-5; v_call: TRBV3-1; cdr3_aa: CASSYTTRPKGRSYF; cdr3_nt: TGTGCCAGCAGTTACACAACTCGGCCAAAAGGACGGTCGTACTTC
d_call: .; clone_size: .; j_call: TRBJ2-4; v_call: TRBV7-2; cdr3_aa: CASSLEVGNIQYF; cdr3_nt: TGTGCCAGCAGCTTAGAGGTCGGAAACATTCAGTACTTC
d_call: TRBD1; clone_size: few; j_call: TRBJ1-3; v_call: TRBV10-3; cdr3_aa: CAITRQQGDSGNTIYF; cdr3_nt: TGTGCCATCACCCGACAACAGGGGGACTCTGGAAACACCATATATTTT
d_call: .; clone_size: .; j_call: TRBJ2-7; v_call: TRBV3-1; cdr3_aa: CASSQDLDYSYEQYF; cdr3_nt: TGTGCCAGCAGCCAAGATCTGGACTACTCCTACGAGCAGTACTTC
d_call: TRBD1; clone_size: .; j_call: TRBJ2-7; v_call: TRBV10-3; cdr3_aa: CAIRGQGLYEQYF; cdr3_nt: TGTGCCATCAGGGGACAGGGCCTCTACGAGCAGTACTTC
d_call: .; clone_size: once; j_call: TRBJ2-3; v_call: TRBV13; cdr3_aa: CASSGVGLTDTQYF; cdr3_nt: TGTGCCAGCAGCGGCGTTGGGCTCACAGATACGCAGTATTTT
d_call: .; clone_size: .; j_call: TRBJ2-5; v_call: TRBV3-1; cdr3_aa: CASSQGGQGGETQYF; cdr3_nt: TGTGCCAGCAGTCAAGGAGGGCAGGGAGGAGAGACCCAGTACTTC
d_call: TRBD2; clone_size: many; j_call: TRBJ2-4; v_call: TRBV5-1; cdr3_aa: CASSRYSGAAKNIQYF; cdr3_nt: TGCGCCAGCAGCAGATATAGCGGGGCAGCCAAAAACATTCAGTACTTC
d_call: .; clone_size: .; j_call: TRBJ2-7; v_call: TRBV6-4; cdr3_aa: CASSDSKEGSEQYF; cdr3_nt: TGTGCCAGCAGTGACTCCAAGGAAGGAAGCGAGCAGTACTTC
d_call: TRBD1; clone_size: .; j_call: TRBJ2-3; v_call: TRBV10-3; cdr3_aa: CAISETGTGMDTQYF; cdr3_nt: TGTGCCATCAGTGAGACCGGGACAGGGATGGATACGCAGTATTTT
d_call: TRBD2; clone_size: .; j_call: TRBJ2-5; v_call: TRBV5-1; cdr3_aa: CASSMGLGETQYF; cdr3_nt: TGCGCCAGCAGCATGGGACTAGGAGAGACCCAGTACTTC
d_call: .; clone_size: few; j_call: TRBJ1-5; v_call: TRBV27; cdr3_aa: CASSLSTPHQPQHF; cdr3_nt: TGTGCCAGCAGTTTATCGACCCCCCATCAGCCCCAGCATTTT
d_call: TRBD1; clone_size: .; j_call: TRBJ2-7; v_call: TRBV20-1; cdr3_aa: CSAYTRDRDHEQYF; cdr3_nt: TGCAGTGCTTATACCCGAGACAGGGACCACGAGCAGTACTTC
d_call: .; clone_size: few; j_call: TRBJ1-4; v_call: TRBV29-1; cdr3_aa: CSVAWPTNEKLFF; cdr3_nt: TGCAGCGTTGCGTGGCCAACTAATGAAAAACTGTTTTTT
d_call: .; clone_size: few; j_call: TRBJ2-1; v_call: TRBV3-1; cdr3_aa: CASKRGSSYNEQFF; cdr3_nt: TGTGCCAGCAAGCGAGGTAGCTCCTACAATGAGCAGTTCTTC
d_call: .; clone_size: .; j_call: TRBJ2-7; v_call: TRBV6-5; cdr3_aa: CASSYLDYF; cdr3_nt: TGCGCCAGCAGTTACTTGGACTACTTC
d_call: .; clone_size: few; j_call: TRBJ2-1; v_call: TRBV4-2; cdr3_aa: CASSQDNRVYNEQFF; cdr3_nt: TGTGCCAGCAGCCAAGATAACAGGGTATACAATGAGCAGTTCTTC
d_call: .; clone_size: .; j_call: TRBJ1-6; v_call: TRBV18; cdr3_aa: CASSPTQGGNSPLHF; cdr3_nt: TGTGCCAGCTCTCCAACTCAGGGTGGTAATTCACCCCTCCACTTT
d_call: .; clone_size: .; j_call: TRBJ2-7; v_call: TRBV6-5; cdr3_aa: CASSTESYEQYF; cdr3_nt: TGTGCCAGCAGTACAGAGTCCTACGAGCAGTACTTC
d_call: TRBD1; clone_size: .; j_call: TRBJ1-4; v_call: TRBV7-9; cdr3_aa: CASSPKDRIGEKLFF; cdr3_nt: TGTGCCAGCAGCCCCAAGGACAGGATTGGAGAAAAACTGTTTTTT
d_call: .; clone_size: .; j_call: TRBJ2-7; v_call: TRBV24-1; cdr3_aa: CATLSHGESYEQYF; cdr3_nt: TGTGCCACCTTGAGTCACGGTGAATCCTACGAGCAGTACTTC
d_call: .; clone_size: .; j_call: TRBJ2-2; v_call: TRBV10-3; cdr3_aa: CAIKPDTNTGELFF; cdr3_nt: TGTGCCATCAAACCGGACACGAACACCGGGGAGCTGTTTTTT
d_call: .; clone_size: few; j_call: TRBJ2-7; v_call: TRBV29-1; cdr3_aa: CSVGPDSPHEQYF; cdr3_nt: TGCAGCGTTGGTCCCGACAGCCCTCACGAGCAGTACTTC
d_call: .; clone_size: few; j_call: TRBJ2-5; v_call: TRBV12-3/TRBV12-4; cdr3_aa: CASSSRPPGTQYF; cdr3_nt: TGTGCCAGCAGTTCGCGCCCGCCGGGGACCCAGTACTTC
d_call: TRBD1; clone_size: few; j_call: TRBJ2-4; v_call: TRBV3-1; cdr3_aa: CASSPGTGLAKNIQYF; cdr3_nt: TGTGCCAGCAGCCCCGGGACAGGGCTAGCCAAAAACATTCAGTACTTC
d_call: TRBD2; clone_size: .; j_call: TRBJ2-1; v_call: TRBV15; cdr3_aa: CATSRGGLAGTEQFF; cdr3_nt: TGTGCCACCAGCAGAGGAGGACTAGCGGGGACAGAGCAGTTCTTC
d_call: TRBD1; clone_size: few; j_call: TRBJ1-5; v_call: TRBV3-1; cdr3_aa: CASSQGTGDQPQHF; cdr3_nt: TGTGCCAGCAGCCAAGGGACAGGGGATCAGCCCCAGCATTTT
d_call: .; clone_size: few; j_call: TRBJ1-5; v_call: TRBV25-1; cdr3_aa: CASSDRVGQPQHF; cdr3_nt: TGTGCCAGCAGTGACAGGGTGGGCCAGCCCCAGCATTTT
d_call: .; clone_size: few; j_call: TRBJ1-4; v_call: TRBV18; cdr3_aa: CASSDRLNEKLFF; cdr3_nt: TGTGCCAGCTCCGACAGGCTTAATGAAAAACTGTTTTTT
d_call: .; clone_size: .; j_call: TRBJ2-5; v_call: TRBV5-4; cdr3_aa: CASSLMDSVETQYF; cdr3_nt: TGTGCCAGCAGTTTAATGGACTCGGTAGAGACCCAGTACTTC
d_call: .; clone_size: .; j_call: TRBJ2-5; v_call: TRBV29-1; cdr3_aa: CSAMTGEIQYF; cdr3_nt: TGCAGCGCGATGACGGGTGAGATCCAGTACTTC